A selection of T cell receptor beta chains follows, all from one sample in a study of blood T cell repertoires in COVID-19. Repertoires were generated with immunoSEQ multiplex PCR, while TCRdb's copy carries only in-frame clones and drops some. This sample yields approximately 300,000 clones, of which about 93% are seen a single time; more than 6% belongs to the top ten. The sequenced material came from peripheral blood. The receptors were sampled from a woman in her twenties or thirties with COVID-19, enrolled during active disease. Both conserved end residues are part of each CDR3. Fields, in order: V gene, D gene, clone size, J gene, CDR3 DNA, CDR3 protein. A D gene is named only where the DNA matches it firmly. Clone size appears in some rows only: once, few, many, or a class for an expanded clone.

v_gene: TRBV10-3
d_gene: TRBD2
abundance: .
j_gene: TRBJ2-2
CDR3nt: TGTGCCACGACTAGCGGGAGGGCGGGCACCGGGGAGCTGTTTTTT
CDR3aa: CATTSGRAGTGELFF

v_gene: TRBV19
d_gene: TRBD1
abundance: .
j_gene: TRBJ1-4
CDR3nt: TGTGCCAGTACTGACAGGGGTAATGAAAAACTGTTTTTT
CDR3aa: CASTDRGNEKLFF

v_gene: TRBV19
d_gene: .
abundance: .
j_gene: TRBJ1-3
CDR3nt: TGTGCCAGTAGTCTGAATCCGGGACACTTCTCTGGAAACACCATATATTTT
CDR3aa: CASSLNPGHFSGNTIYF

v_gene: TRBV7-3
d_gene: TRBD1
abundance: .
j_gene: TRBJ2-6
CDR3nt: TGTGCCAGCAGCAGAACAGGGGGCTCTGGGGCCAACGTCCTGACTTTC
CDR3aa: CASSRTGGSGANVLTF

v_gene: TRBV2
d_gene: .
abundance: .
j_gene: TRBJ1-4
CDR3nt: TGTGCCAGCAGTGGGGCCAGGGTCCCTGAAAAACTGTTTTTT
CDR3aa: CASSGARVPEKLFF

v_gene: TRBV7-8
d_gene: .
abundance: .
j_gene: TRBJ2-7
CDR3nt: TGTGCCAGCAGGGACGGGGAAAGGGCGCAGTACTTC
CDR3aa: CASRDGERAQYF

v_gene: TRBV4-1
d_gene: .
abundance: .
j_gene: TRBJ2-1
CDR3nt: TGCGCCAGCAGCCAAGAAACAACAGCGGCCTTATACAATGAGCAGTTCTTC
CDR3aa: CASSQETTAALYNEQFF

v_gene: TRBV7-9
d_gene: .
abundance: .
j_gene: TRBJ2-2
CDR3nt: TGTGCCAGCAGCTTAACAGACAAGGCCGGGGAGCTGTTTTTT
CDR3aa: CASSLTDKAGELFF

v_gene: TRBV2
d_gene: TRBD1
abundance: .
j_gene: TRBJ2-7
CDR3nt: TGTGCCAGCAGCCCCGGGACAGGGCCCTACGAGCAGTACTTC
CDR3aa: CASSPGTGPYEQYF

v_gene: TRBV6-5
d_gene: TRBD2
abundance: .
j_gene: TRBJ2-7
CDR3nt: TGTGCCAGCAGCTGGACTAGCGGGGGCTACGAGCAGTACTTC
CDR3aa: CASSWTSGGYEQYF

v_gene: TRBV5-1
d_gene: TRBD2
abundance: .
j_gene: TRBJ2-3
CDR3nt: TGCGCCAGCAGCTTACCGGGACTAGCGGGAGGAGTCACAGATACGCAGTATTTT
CDR3aa: CASSLPGLAGGVTDTQYF

v_gene: TRBV28
d_gene: .
abundance: .
j_gene: TRBJ2-5
CDR3nt: TGTGCCAGTTGTAGCCAGGAGACCCAGTACTTC
CDR3aa: CASCSQETQYF

v_gene: TRBV7-9
d_gene: TRBD1
abundance: .
j_gene: TRBJ1-1
CDR3nt: TGTGCCAGCAGAAAAGACAGGGGTGACACTGAAGCTTTCTTT
CDR3aa: CASRKDRGDTEAFF

v_gene: TRBV11-1
d_gene: .
abundance: .
j_gene: TRBJ1-1
CDR3nt: TGTGCCAGCAGCAGAGACAGGCCTAACACTGAAGCTTTCTTT
CDR3aa: CASSRDRPNTEAFF

v_gene: TRBV29-1
d_gene: TRBD1
abundance: .
j_gene: TRBJ2-5
CDR3nt: TGCAGCGGCGCCGACAGGGGGGAGACCCAGTACTTC
CDR3aa: CSGADRGETQYF

v_gene: TRBV4-1
d_gene: TRBD1
abundance: .
j_gene: TRBJ2-1
CDR3nt: TGCGCCAGCAGCCACCGGGACAGGGGGGGGGATGAGCAGTTCTTC
CDR3aa: CASSHRDRGGDEQFF

v_gene: TRBV4-1
d_gene: TRBD2
abundance: .
j_gene: TRBJ2-7
CDR3nt: TGCGCCAGCAGCCAAGATACAAGCGGGAGTTCCGAGCAGTACTTC
CDR3aa: CASSQDTSGSSEQYF

v_gene: TRBV6-2/TRBV6-3
d_gene: .
abundance: .
j_gene: TRBJ2-1
CDR3nt: TGTGCCAGCAGTTACTCACCAGACTCGGGTAGATACAATGAGCAGTTCTTC
CDR3aa: CASSYSPDSGRYNEQFF

v_gene: TRBV5-1
d_gene: TRBD1
abundance: .
j_gene: TRBJ2-4
CDR3nt: TGCGCCAGCAGCTCCCGGCAGGGGGCATCCAAAAACATTCAGTACTTC
CDR3aa: CASSSRQGASKNIQYF

v_gene: TRBV7-2
d_gene: .
abundance: .
j_gene: TRBJ1-4
CDR3nt: TGTGCCAGCAGCCCCCGGCCGTCTACAGGTGAAAAACTGTTTTTT
CDR3aa: CASSPRPSTGEKLFF

v_gene: TRBV7-9
d_gene: TRBD1
abundance: .
j_gene: TRBJ1-2
CDR3nt: TGTGCCAGCAGCCATCCGGGACAGGGGTATGGCTACACCTTC
CDR3aa: CASSHPGQGYGYTF

v_gene: TRBV6-6
d_gene: TRBD2
abundance: .
j_gene: TRBJ2-7
CDR3nt: TGTGCCACCGGGAGCGGGGCCTCCTACGAGCAGTACTTC
CDR3aa: CATGSGASYEQYF

v_gene: TRBV7-6
d_gene: .
abundance: .
j_gene: TRBJ2-3
CDR3nt: TGTGCCAGCAGCAGCCGGGACTTTAATTCAGATACGCAGTATTTT
CDR3aa: CASSSRDFNSDTQYF

v_gene: TRBV3-1/TRBV3-2
d_gene: TRBD2
abundance: once
j_gene: TRBJ2-7
CDR3nt: TGTGCCAGCAGCCAAGCCAGGACTAGCCGCTCCTACGAGCAGTACTTC
CDR3aa: CASSQARTSRSYEQYF

v_gene: TRBV14
d_gene: .
abundance: .
j_gene: TRBJ2-7
CDR3nt: TGTGCCAGCAGCCAAGGCCAGGGCCTCCGCCTCTACGAGCAGTACTTC
CDR3aa: CASSQGQGLRLYEQYF

v_gene: TRBV7-9
d_gene: .
abundance: once
j_gene: TRBJ2-1
CDR3nt: TGTGCCAGCAGCCGTCGGGGTGCGGAAGAAAACAATGAGCAGTTCTTC
CDR3aa: CASSRRGAEENNEQFF

v_gene: TRBV2
d_gene: .
abundance: .
j_gene: TRBJ1-2
CDR3nt: TGTGCCAGCAGTGTAACAATTACCTATGGCTACACCTTC
CDR3aa: CASSVTITYGYTF